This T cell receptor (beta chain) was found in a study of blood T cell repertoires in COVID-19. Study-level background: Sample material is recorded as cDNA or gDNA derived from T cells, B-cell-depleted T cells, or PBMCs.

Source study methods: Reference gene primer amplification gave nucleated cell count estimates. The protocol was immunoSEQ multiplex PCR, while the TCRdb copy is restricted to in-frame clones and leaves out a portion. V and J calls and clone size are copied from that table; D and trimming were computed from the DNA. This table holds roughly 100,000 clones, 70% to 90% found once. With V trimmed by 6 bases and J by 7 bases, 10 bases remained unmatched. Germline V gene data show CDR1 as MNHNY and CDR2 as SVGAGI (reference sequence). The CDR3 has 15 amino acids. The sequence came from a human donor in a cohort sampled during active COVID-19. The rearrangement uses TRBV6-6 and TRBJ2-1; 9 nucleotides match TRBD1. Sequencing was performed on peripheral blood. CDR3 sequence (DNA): TGTGCCAGCAGCCGACGGGACAGGGAAGGGAATGAGCAGTTCTTC. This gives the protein CASSRRDREGNEQFF.